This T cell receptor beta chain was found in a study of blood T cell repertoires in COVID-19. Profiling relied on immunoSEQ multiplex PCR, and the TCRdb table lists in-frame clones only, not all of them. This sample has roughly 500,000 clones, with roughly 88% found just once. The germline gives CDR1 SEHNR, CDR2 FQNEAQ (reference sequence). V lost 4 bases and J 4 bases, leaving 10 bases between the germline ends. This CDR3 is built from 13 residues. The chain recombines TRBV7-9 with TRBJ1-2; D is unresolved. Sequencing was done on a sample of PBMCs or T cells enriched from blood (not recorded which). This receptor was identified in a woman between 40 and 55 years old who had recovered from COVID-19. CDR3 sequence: CASSSRDSYGYTF. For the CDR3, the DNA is TGTGCCAGCAGCTCCCGGGATTCCTATGGCTACACCTTC.